The clone carrying this TCR beta chain came up a few times. TCRdb re-called the 5' RACE reads with MiXCR, one entry per CDR3 protein. The data show tens of thousands of distinct CDR3 sequences, with 25% to 30% seen just once and roughly 2% held by the top ten. Germline V gene lookup returns CDR1 LNHDA and CDR2 SQIVND (reference sequence). The CDR3 length is 15 residues. The junction had 6 bases not matched to a gene; V was cut back by 4 bases and J by 4 bases. This TCR derives from a female donor with breast cancer. The sample comprised naive CD4+ T cells sorted from blood. Regarding subset: naive CD4+ T cells, CD4+CD45RA+CD25-. The chain carries TRBV19 and TRBJ1-1; 10 nucleotides align to TRBD1. CDR3 loop: CASSTQGTGATEAFF. CDR3 coding DNA: TGTGCCAGTAGTACCCAAGGGACAGGGGCCACTGAAGCTTTCTTT.